A selection of T cell receptor beta chains follows, all from one sample in a study of early T cells in non-severe SARS-CoV-2 infection. TCRdb used MiXCR to reprocess the 5' RACE reads, holding one entry per CDR3 protein. The sample yields 81,000 or so distinct CDR3 sequences, 10% to 15% seen once. The sequencing sample was made of whole blood. The receptor set was obtained from an adult who was a healthcare worker with PCR-confirmed SARS-CoV-2 infection or an uninfected control (not recorded which). Both conserved end residues are part of each CDR3.

TRBJ2-5	TRBV7-6	CASSLAQETQYF
TRBJ1-2	TRBV12-3/TRBV12-4	CASSFGSEGYTF
TRBJ1-2	TRBV7-2	CASSPGPGYGYTF
TRBJ2-1	TRBV20-1	CSALKSGLHGLNNEQFF
TRBJ2-6	TRBV5-1	CASSLEVTGANVLTF
TRBJ2-7	TRBV28	CASSWLGGSHYEQYF
TRBJ2-3	TRBV24-1	CATSAPLGARGGTDTQYF
TRBJ2-3	TRBV21-1	CASKKGRMTDTQYF
TRBJ1-1	TRBV6-1	CASTLKLEGEAFF
TRBJ1-5	TRBV12-3/TRBV12-4	CASSFFNNQPQHF
TRBJ2-5	TRBV5-4	CASSSGTGQETQYF
TRBJ1-5	TRBV30	CAWSPGGDQPQHF
TRBJ1-1	TRBV30	CAWIPQGARTEAFF
TRBJ2-5	TRBV27	CASSLQGGETQYF
TRBJ2-5	TRBV15	CATSRDNGVQETQYF